Shown below are 20 T cell receptor beta chains from a single sample sequenced in a study of shared clonotypes between healthy human individuals. The assay was immunoSEQ multiplex PCR, and TCRdb's table has in-frame clones only and misses some. The sample lists around 600,000 clones; 95% to 98% were seen once. Naive CD8 cells were CD45RO-negative, positively selected for CCR7, excluding terminally differentiated effector memory CD45RA+ cells. The specimen was naive CD8+ T cells sorted from blood. Receptors originate from a man younger than 40 in good health.

The chain has TRBV7-9 and TRBJ2-7; D gene ambiguous. V dropped 4 bases and J dropped 6 bases, with 13 bases sitting between them. The CDR3 runs 13 residues. Looked up from germline, CDR1 is SEHNR and CDR2 is FQNEAQ (reference sequence). CDR3 coding DNA: TGTGCCAGCAGCTCATTAGGATCCCTCGAGCAGTACTTC. As protein: CASSSLGSLEQYF.

The chain carries TRBV11-2 and TRBJ2-5, with 9 bases fitting TRBD1. The germline gives CDR1 SGHAT, CDR2 FQNNGV. This CDR3 region has 13 residues. Unmatched junction bases numbered 5, after V lost 9 bases and J lost 3 bases. Here the CDR3 DNA reads TGTGCCAGTCAACAGGGGGCTAAAGAGACCCAGTACTTC. Translated: CASQQGAKETQYF.

The chain has TRBV5-5 and TRBJ2-7; TRBD1 matches 7 bases. Germline lookup yields CDR1 SGHKS and CDR2 YYEKEE (reference sequence). CDR3 length equals 15 residues. With 4 bases clipped from V and 6 bases from J, the junction kept 13 bases outside the gene matches. This CDR3 reads CASSTRQGMGSEQYF. The DNA of the CDR3 is TGTGCCAGCAGCACCCGACAGGGAATGGGTTCCGAGCAGTACTTC.

The CDR3 coding sequence is TGTGCCAGCAGCTTATTTACGAACACCGGGGAGCTGTTTTTT. Protein product: CASSLFTNTGELFF. The chain carries TRBV7-2 and TRBJ2-2; D is undetermined. There are 14 residues in the CDR3. The germline V and J ends were trimmed by 2 bases and 0 bases, with 4 bases remaining between them. The V gene's germline CDR1 is SGHTA and CDR2 FQGNSA.

The CDR3 loop reads CASSFSDPRSGYTF. In DNA, the CDR3 is TGTGCCAGCAGTTTCAGTGACCCCAGGAGTGGCTACACCTTC. The chain links TRBV27 to TRBJ1-2, with D unclear. The CDR3 runs 14 residues. The V and J ends lost 3 bases and 7 bases respectively, with 15 bases between them. CDR1 is MNHEY and CDR2 is SMNVEV in the germline V gene (reference sequence).

The rearrangement links TRBV6-6 to TRBJ1-5, with D perhaps matching TRBD1 (6 bases). The germline gives CDR1 MNHNY, CDR2 SVGAGI (reference sequence). With 7 bases removed from V and 1 base from J, the gap between germline ends came to 8 bases. This CDR3 spans 13 amino acids. CDR3 loop: CASNQGSNQPQHF. Written as DNA, the CDR3 is TGTGCCAGCAACCAGGGGAGCAATCAGCCCCAGCATTTT.

This clone was found once. The chain combines TRBV29-1 with TRBJ2-1; 10 nucleotides align to TRBD2. The germline gives CDR1 SQVTM, CDR2 ANQGSEA. The trim removed 8 bases at V and 3 bases at J, leaving 4 bases unmatched. This CDR3 has 13 amino acids. CDR3 region: CSLGLANYNEQFF. The CDR3 region has the DNA TGCAGCCTGGGACTAGCGAACTACAATGAGCAGTTCTTC.

The V and J genes are TRBV5-6 and TRBJ1-1; possible D gene TRBD1, 5 bases. V was trimmed by 4 bases and J by 4 bases, leaving 17 bases between them. CDR3 length: 15 amino acids. CDR1 and CDR2 from the germline V gene are SGHDT and YYEEEE. The CDR3 DNA is TGTGCCAGCAGCGGGGCCCAGGCTCGGGGCACTGAAGCTTTCTTT. Amino acid sequence: CASSGAQARGTEAFF.

The chain carries TRBV5-6 and TRBJ1-1, with D maybe TRBD1 (6 bases). V was trimmed by 2 bases and J by 4 bases, leaving 12 bases between them. The V gene's germline CDR1 is SGHDT and CDR2 YYEEEE. There are 14 residues in the CDR3. As DNA, the CDR3 is TGTGCCAGCAGCTTTGGGGGGCCAGCCACTGAAGCTTTCTTT. Amino acid sequence: CASSFGGPATEAFF.

The chain is built from TRBV28 and TRBJ2-1, with 8 bases aligning to TRBD2. Germline CDR1 reads MDHEN; CDR2 reads SYDVKM. This CDR3 is built from 17 residues. After removal of 2 bases from V and 4 bases from J, the junction contained 10 bases not matched to a gene. CDR3 amino acids: CASSLKWREVGYNEQFF. CDR3 nucleotide sequence: TGTGCCAGCAGTTTAAAGTGGCGGGAGGTGGGGTACAATGAGCAGTTCTTC.

J is TRBJ1-2 and V is TRBV10-3, with D perhaps matching TRBD1 (5 bases). Looked up from germline, CDR1 is ENHRY and CDR2 is SYGVKD. The CDR3 loop spans 11 amino acids. Trimming took off 8 bases at V and 5 bases at J, with 9 bases between the two ends. CDR3 loop: CAIGGSYGYTF. CDR3 nucleotide sequence: TGTGCCATCGGGGGTAGTTATGGCTACACCTTC.

V and J are TRBV29-1 and TRBJ2-1; the D gene is possibly TRBD2 (5 bases). This CDR3 contains 14 residues. Per germline, CDR1 SQVTM and CDR2 ANQGSEA. V was pared by 0 bases and J by 4 bases, with 10 bases between. In DNA form, the CDR3 reads TGCAGCGTTGAAGAGGGCCGAGGGTACAATGAGCAGTTCTTC. Residues: CSVEEGRGYNEQFF.

The chain recombines TRBV10-3 with TRBJ2-7; D not certain. Germline-derived CDR1 and CDR2 are ENHRY and SYGVKD. CDR3 length: 11 amino acids. Trimming removed 6 bases at V and 3 bases at J, with 6 bases between. CDR3 nucleotides: TGTGCCATCAGGGGGAACTACGAGCAGTACTTC. Translating it yields CAIRGNYEQYF.

The chain joins TRBV7-6 to TRBJ2-7; D is unclear. The CDR3 length is 15 residues. The germline V gene has CDR1 SGHVS and CDR2 FNYEAQ. V was trimmed by 6 bases and J by 4 bases, leaving 19 bases between them. CDR3 in amino acids: CASSSDVGRVYEQYF. For the CDR3, the DNA is TGTGCCAGCAGTTCTGACGTGGGAAGAGTTTACGAGCAGTACTTC.

The chain has TRBV5-6 and TRBJ2-1; 8 positions agree with TRBD2. Trimming removed 4 bases from V and 2 bases from J; junction bases left unmatched: 11. The CDR3 covers 17 residues. CDR1 and CDR2 from the germline V gene are SGHDT and YYEEEE. Here the CDR3 DNA reads TGTGCCAGCAGCGCTCTCTCGGGGGGGCCTACCTACAATGAGCAGTTCTTC. Protein: CASSALSGGPTYNEQFF.

The gene calls are TRBV11-2 and TRBJ2-1; the match to TRBD2 covers 8 bases. The CDR3 extends over 14 amino acids. V lost 1 base to trimming and J lost 8 bases; unmatched junction nucleotides: 4. Germline V CDR1 and CDR2: SGHAT, FQNNGV. This CDR3 reads CASSLAGGPDEQFF. The CDR3 nucleotides are TGTGCCAGCAGCTTAGCGGGAGGGCCGGATGAGCAGTTCTTC. Full variable domain (remainder filled in from reference TRBV11-2 and TRBJ2-1): EAGVAQSPRYKIIEKRQSVAFWCNPISGHATLYWYQQILGQGPKLLIQFQNNGVVDDSQLPKDRFSAERLKGVDSTLKIQPAKLEDSAVYLCASSLAGGPDEQFFGPGTRLTVL.

The chain combines TRBV27 with TRBJ2-7; D possibly uses TRBD1 or TRBD2 (5 bases each). The CDR3 totals 14 residues. The germline CDR1 and CDR2 sequences are MNHEY and SMNVEV (reference sequence). V gave up 5 bases and J gave up 5 bases, with 16 bases separating them. The CDR3 loop is CASSKGTKGNEQYF. As DNA, the CDR3 is TGTGCCAGCAGTAAAGGGACGAAGGGCAACGAGCAGTACTTC.

This clone is a singleton in its sample. This chain connects TRBV5-1 to TRBJ2-3, with 8 bases aligning to TRBD1. Per the germline V gene, CDR1 is SGHRS and CDR2 is YFSETQ. The V segment lost 7 bases and the J segment 5 bases; nucleotides outside the gene matches: 15. This CDR3 region has 16 residues. CDR3 sequence: CASCAGTGYSEDTQYF. The CDR3 DNA reads TGCGCCAGCTGCGCCGGGACAGGATATTCAGAAGATACGCAGTATTTT.

The rearrangement joins TRBV5-6 to TRBJ2-1; 9 positions match TRBD2. CDR3 size: 17 residues. Per germline, CDR1 SGHDT and CDR2 YYEEEE. V shed 3 bases and J 5 bases; nucleotides not matched to a gene: 12. Here the CDR3 DNA reads TGTGCCAGCAGCTCGCCGAGAGCGGGAGGTAGACACAATGAGCAGTTCTTC. It translates to CASSSPRAGGRHNEQFF.

The V call is TRBV28, the J call TRBJ1-4, with a tentative D call TRBD1 (5 bases). Germline CDR1 MDHEN, CDR2 SYDVKM. CDR3 length: 16 amino acids. With 4 bases removed from V and 7 bases from J, the gap between germline ends came to 19 bases. Here the CDR3 DNA reads TGTGCCAGCAGTTATGGGGTGGGTAGGGGTGGTGAAAAACTGTTTTTT. Translated: CASSYGVGRGGEKLFF.